This T cell receptor (beta chain) was identified in a study of cytomegalovirus exposure and HLA in healthy donors listed by TCRdb under 2017. Regarding the research as a whole: An earlier analysis of approximately 640 of the donors reported 250 to 300 Gb of sequence data and 100 million to 130 million unique TCR beta sequences from roughly 180 million T cells. An early release that covered roughly 600 HLA-typed donors contained 300 to 350 gigabases of sequencing data and 70 million to 100 million unique TCR sequences. Of the 398 genotyped donors, roughly 85% fell in the genetic ancestry cluster associated with self-reported Caucasian donors. The study aimed to test whether signatures of past pathogen exposure could be identified by cataloging public T cell receptors. Using immunosequencing, the study profiled T cell repertoires from about 650 subjects and related those repertoires to cytomegalovirus serostatus. In addition to the first cohort of 650 to 750 subjects, a separate validation cohort of under 150 different subjects was used. To predict cytomegalovirus infection status, the study brought together high-throughput TCR immunosequencing, statistical association of individual TCRs with disease status, and machine learning. A later analysis re-analyzed previously published TCR beta repertoires from approximately 700 donors and added high-resolution HLA genotyping to study TCR occurrence patterns. Rather than using new phenotypic data, the later analysis identified candidate immune exposures from TCR beta sequences and from how often those sequences occurred across donors. To decide whether each TCR beta V gene segment behaved as functional or pseudogenic, an earlier analysis of some 600 of the donors relied on high-throughput TCR beta sequencing. Donor age, sex, ethnicity and CMV serostatus were collected together with the repertoire data. In a later genetic analysis, genome-wide SNP genotypes for about three fifths of the 666 donors were used, and that subset was treated as a discovery cohort. Every discovery cohort repertoire had been produced on one sequencing platform. Both class I and class II loci were covered by HLA typing, at four-digit resolution. Typing coverage differed by locus: A, B, C, DRB1 and DQB1 were typed in roughly 629-640 donors, DQA1 in 522, DPA1 in around 600, and DPB1 in just under 490. Because of strong linkage in the cohort, roughly five DR-DQ haplotypes were treated as single units for association and clustering. Among around 400 genotyped donors of the cohort, an average of around 250,000 unique TCR beta nucleotide sequences was sequenced per donor, of which about 18% were non-productive.

Library generation was performed with the immunoSEQ multiplex PCR assay. For the multiplex PCR, a mixture combining 60 forward primers for TCR Vbeta segments and 13 reverse primers for TCR Jbeta segments was used. The CDR3 region of rearranged TCR beta genes was amplified from genomic DNA with a multiplex PCR assay. The amplified TCR beta libraries were sequenced on the Illumina HiSeq System as 87-base-pair reads. The paper's data handling went like this. In a later analysis, some 80 million unique TCR beta chains were counted across the 690 or so repertoires, and around 10 million of these chains were shared by at least two donors. A nearest-neighbor algorithm error-corrected the raw reads and collapsed the reads into unique sequences, merging closely related sequences to remove PCR and sequencing errors. V, D and J gene segments were assigned by aligning CDR3 sequences to IMGT reference sequences. For a sequence to be retained, a match of at least six nucleotides to both a V gene segment and a J gene segment was required. A rearrangement was called productive if the CDR3 had no stop codons and remained in frame with V and J, and every other rearrangement was called non-productive. Following IMGT convention, CDR3 was defined as the stretch from the second conserved V-encoded cysteine to the conserved J-encoded phenylalanine. The earlier analysis of a few hundred of the donors excluded any sequence lacking an unambiguous match to a single V gene segment. An earlier analysis of 550 to 650 of the donors classified V segments as functional when productive rearrangements were above 56.7% and as segregating when the standard deviation between donors was above 5%. A statistical classification framework was built to diagnose cytomegalovirus status from the catalog of TCR beta chain sequences. In a later analysis, V and J genes were assigned by comparing TCR nucleotide sequences against IMGT/GENE-DB human TR gene sequences. In a later analysis, CDR3 sequences and most-parsimonious VDJ recombination scenarios were assigned using the TCRdist pipeline. In a later analysis, each TCR beta chain was defined by its CDR3 amino acid sequence together with its V-gene family, and reads lacking a unique V-gene family were excluded. In a later analysis, a few hundred highly shared, low-generation-probability nucleotide sequences were removed to address suspected cross-contamination and a sequencing artifact. In a later analysis, a clonal expansion index was calculated for each public chain from normalized within-repertoire ranks of inferred template counts. Generation probabilities in a later analysis came from a VDJ recombination model fitted to out-of-frame rearrangements, and those results were checked against IGoR. In a later analysis, TCR-TCR, TCR-HLA and TCR-CMV co-occurrence was scored with hypergeometric tests, and a repertoire-size bias correction was applied to TCR pairs. False discovery rates were estimated in a later analysis by permuting HLA or CMV assignments 20 times. In a later analysis, co-occurring TCRs were grouped using DBSCAN, and TCRdist sequence similarity was added for clustering within HLA-allele-positive subsets. Co-occurrence clustering excluded repertoires with fewer than 30,000 or more than 120,000 public chains, plus five with anomalous nucleotide sharing. The clones in this table, taken by TCRdb from immuneACCESS, are in-frame only. Not every clone is retained; where verified, under half of the shortfall comes from an unresolved V gene, and the cause of the rest is unknown. V, J and clone size are those of that table, while D and trimming were read from the DNA. The sample records 150,000 or so clones, over 60% of which are singletons. The ten largest clones capture about 1.6% of the sample.

Overall study results and their limits: A further reported finding was that TCR beta sequences accurately predicted the HLA-A and HLA-B alleles for most subjects in the first cohort. The authors suggested that the approach could potentially be extended to other disease states and immunological phenotypes. Immune exposure information for the cohort was limited to CMV serostatus. A cluster of highly shared sequence variants was judged likely to be a technical artifact of the sequencing pipeline. A later analysis reported that several top co-occurrence clusters appeared linked to parvovirus B19, influenza, CMV and Epstein-Barr virus. In an earlier analysis of 587 of the donors, most TCR beta V segments appeared in productive rearrangements about 87% or about 30% of the time, broadly matching IMGT annotations. While some public TCRs were present in many individuals, most TCR sequences turned up only very rarely across donors. In a later analysis, HLA-associated TCR beta chains showed more clonal expansion and lower generation probabilities than non-associated chains that were equally common. In a later analysis, more than 15,000 TCR beta sequences were associated with specific HLA alleles at a false discovery rate of 0.05. Compared with the roughly 670-donor mean, donors in an Asian-associated ancestry cluster had fewer N-insertions in productive TCRs, according to a later genetic analysis. When HLA alleles, especially DR and DQ, strongly co-occurred, attributing TCR associations to individual alleles was difficult. Some IMGT-functional V segments, including TRBV6-2 and TRBV6-3, could not be distinguished by the 87-base-pair reads and were therefore excluded. Correlated functional status among segregating V segments might reflect linkage disequilibrium, but an unknown experimental factor could not be ruled out. The classifier was reported to diagnose cytomegalovirus status with high specificity and sensitivity in both the original cohort and the validation cohort. Sequencing depth was assumed to be roughly uniform across donors in the presence/absence analyses, though that assumption may not hold. A later analysis found that most CMV-associated TCR beta chains appeared HLA-restricted, with HLA associations seemingly driven largely by CMV exposure. Three of the identified cytomegalovirus-associated TCR beta chains were confirmed in vitro to be specific for cytomegalovirus antigens. HLA typing was unavailable for some donors at each locus, so association tests used only the typed subset. Because counts were too low, roughly 17 rarely observed V segments, including chromosome 9 orphons, were left out of the earlier analysis of approximately 500 of the donors. A total of 150 to 200 TCR beta chains were listed by the study as associated with cytomegalovirus. Only TCR beta chains were sequenced in this cohort, and the absence of alpha or paired-chain data limited detectable features. A later genetic analysis associated a missense DCLRE1C variant with V-gene and J-gene trimming of TCR beta chains, and an independent cohort replicated the association. In a later analysis, TCR association rates were found to vary across HLA loci, with the most associated TCRs seen for DRB1 alleles and the fewest for HLA-C alleles.

Turning to this clone: Its antigen is currently not known. Base qualities were left out, and no much larger clone turns up one base away.

The cohort consisted of 600 to 750 healthy bone marrow donors. At the time of sampling, all cohort members were nominally healthy, though unrecorded immune exposures were likely present. The donor was CMV seronegative and belonged to the group of around 350 seronegative cohort members. Each donor provided a peripheral blood sample, and peripheral blood mononuclear cells were used for TCR beta sequencing. The Qiagen DNeasy Blood Extraction Kit was used to extract genomic DNA from the blood cell samples. The CDR3 measures 15 amino acids from cysteine to phenylalanine. Only the CDR3 portion is preserved as DNA: 45 bases, with reading frame beginning at the first base. From the germline V gene (reference sequence), CDR1 is LNHDA and CDR2 is SQIVND. A distance of 7 bases separates the germline ends of V and J, which lose 1 base and 1 base respectively.

The chain joins TRBV19 to TRBJ2-2; no D gene is confidently identified. The specimen sequenced was PBMCs. This receptor was obtained from a girl aged 5 to 17 in good health and CMV-seronegative. The DNA reads TGTGCCAGTAGTATAGCCTCAGGGAACACCGGGGAGCTGTTTTTT. The encoded protein is CASSIASGNTGELFF.